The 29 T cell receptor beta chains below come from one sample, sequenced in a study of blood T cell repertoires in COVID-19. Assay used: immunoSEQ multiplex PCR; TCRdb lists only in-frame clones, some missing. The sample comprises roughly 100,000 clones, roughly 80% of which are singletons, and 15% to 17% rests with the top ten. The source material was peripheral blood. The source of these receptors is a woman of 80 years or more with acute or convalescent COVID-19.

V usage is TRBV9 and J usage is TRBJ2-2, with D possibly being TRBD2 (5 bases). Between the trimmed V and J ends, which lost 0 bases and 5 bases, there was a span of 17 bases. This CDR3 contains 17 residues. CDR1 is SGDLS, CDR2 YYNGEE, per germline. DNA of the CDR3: TGTGCCAGCAGCGTAGGAGGACTGGGCCGTGGTACCGGGGAGCTGTTTTTT. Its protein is CASSVGGLGRGTGELFF.

DNA for the CDR3: TGTGCCAGCAGCGGACAGGACGGTGGCTACACCTTC. It yields the protein CASSGQDGGYTF. This chain uses TRBV7-9 with TRBJ1-2, with TRBD1 matching 7 bases. CDR3 length: 12 residues. Germline lookup yields CDR1 SEHNR and CDR2 FQNEAQ (reference sequence). The ends lost 5 bases at V and 7 bases at J; junction bases unmatched: 4.

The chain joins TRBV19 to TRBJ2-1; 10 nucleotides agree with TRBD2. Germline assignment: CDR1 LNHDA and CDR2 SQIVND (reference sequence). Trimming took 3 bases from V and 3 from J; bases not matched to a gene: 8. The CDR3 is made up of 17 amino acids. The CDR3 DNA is TGTGCCAGTAGTATGGGTTCTAGCGGGAGTTTCTACAATGAGCAGTTCTTC. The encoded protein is CASSMGSSGSFYNEQFF.

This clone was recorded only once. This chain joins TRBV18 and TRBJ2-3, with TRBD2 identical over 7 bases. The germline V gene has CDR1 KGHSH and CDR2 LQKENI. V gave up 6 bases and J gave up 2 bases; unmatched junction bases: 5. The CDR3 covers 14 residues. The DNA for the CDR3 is TGTGCCAGCTCCCCAGCGGGAAACACAGATACGCAGTATTTT. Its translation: CASSPAGNTDTQYF.

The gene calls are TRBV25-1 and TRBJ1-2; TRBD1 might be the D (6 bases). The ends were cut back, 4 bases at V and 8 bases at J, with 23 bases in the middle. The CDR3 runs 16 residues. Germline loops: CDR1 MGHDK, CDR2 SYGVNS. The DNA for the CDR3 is TGTGCCAGCAGTGCTGGGGGGGCAGGGTACCTATCGGGCTACACCTTC. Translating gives CASSAGGAGYLSGYTF.

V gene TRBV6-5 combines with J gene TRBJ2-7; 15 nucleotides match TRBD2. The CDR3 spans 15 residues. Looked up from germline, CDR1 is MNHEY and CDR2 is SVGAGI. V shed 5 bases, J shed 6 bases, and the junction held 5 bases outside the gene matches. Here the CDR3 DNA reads TGTGCCAGCAGTACTGGGACTAGCGGGAGGCCCGAGCAGTACTTC. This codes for CASSTGTSGRPEQYF.

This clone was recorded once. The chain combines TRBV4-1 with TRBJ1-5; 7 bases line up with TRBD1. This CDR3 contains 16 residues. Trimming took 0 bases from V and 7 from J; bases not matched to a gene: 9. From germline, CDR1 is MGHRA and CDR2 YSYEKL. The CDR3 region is CASSQETGSVRQPQHF. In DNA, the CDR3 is TGCGCCAGCAGCCAAGAGACAGGGTCGGTCAGACAGCCCCAGCATTTT.

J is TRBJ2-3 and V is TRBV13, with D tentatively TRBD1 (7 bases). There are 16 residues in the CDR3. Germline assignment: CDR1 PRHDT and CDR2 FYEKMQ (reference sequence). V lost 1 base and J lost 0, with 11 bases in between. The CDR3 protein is CASSLVAGGSTDTQYF. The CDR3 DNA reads TGTGCCAGCAGCTTAGTGGCAGGGGGGAGCACAGATACGCAGTATTTT.

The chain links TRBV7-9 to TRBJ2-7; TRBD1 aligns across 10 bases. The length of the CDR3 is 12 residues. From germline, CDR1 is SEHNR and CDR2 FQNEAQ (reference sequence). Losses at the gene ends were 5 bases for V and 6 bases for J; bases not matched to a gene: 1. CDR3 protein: CASSRTGGEQYV. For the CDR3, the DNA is TGTGCCAGCAGCCGGACAGGGGGCGAGCAGTACGTC.

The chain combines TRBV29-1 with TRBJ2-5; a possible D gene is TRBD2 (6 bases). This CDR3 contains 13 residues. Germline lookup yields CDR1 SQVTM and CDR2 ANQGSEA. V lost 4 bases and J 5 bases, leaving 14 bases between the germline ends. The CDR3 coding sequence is TGCAGCGTTGTGGGGGAGGACATCGAGACCCAGTACTTC. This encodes CSVVGEDIETQYF.

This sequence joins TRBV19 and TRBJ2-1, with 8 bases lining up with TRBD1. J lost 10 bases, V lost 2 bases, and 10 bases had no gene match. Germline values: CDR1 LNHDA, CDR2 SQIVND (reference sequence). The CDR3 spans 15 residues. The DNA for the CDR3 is TGTGCCAGTAGTATAACAGGGGGGCCAGAGTTGGAGCAGTTCTTC. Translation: CASSITGGPELEQFF.

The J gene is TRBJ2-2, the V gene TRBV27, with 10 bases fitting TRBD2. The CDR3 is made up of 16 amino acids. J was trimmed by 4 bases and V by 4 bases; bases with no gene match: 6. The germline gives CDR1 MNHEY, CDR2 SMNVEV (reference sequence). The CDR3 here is CASSSLTSGVTGELFF. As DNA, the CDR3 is TGTGCCAGCAGTTCCTTAACTAGCGGGGTCACCGGGGAGCTGTTTTTT.

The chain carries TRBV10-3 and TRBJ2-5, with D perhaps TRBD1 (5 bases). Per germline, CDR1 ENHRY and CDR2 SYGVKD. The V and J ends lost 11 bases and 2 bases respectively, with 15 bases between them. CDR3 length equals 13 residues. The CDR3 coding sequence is TGTGCCTCAAGGTCGACAGTTCAAGAGACCCAGTACTTC. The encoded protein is CASRSTVQETQYF.

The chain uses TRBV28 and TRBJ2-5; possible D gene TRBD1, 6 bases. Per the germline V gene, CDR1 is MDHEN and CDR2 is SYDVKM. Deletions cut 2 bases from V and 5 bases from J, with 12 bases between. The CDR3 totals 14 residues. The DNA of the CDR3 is TGTGCCAGCAGTTTACCACAGGGTCGTGAGACCCAGTACTTC. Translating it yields CASSLPQGRETQYF. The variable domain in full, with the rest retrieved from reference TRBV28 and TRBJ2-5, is DVKVTQSSRYLVKRTGEKVFLECVQDMDHENMFWYRQDPGLGLRLIYFSYDVKMKEKGDIPEGYSVSREKKERFSLILESASTNQTSMYLCASSLPQGRETQYFGPGTRLLVL.

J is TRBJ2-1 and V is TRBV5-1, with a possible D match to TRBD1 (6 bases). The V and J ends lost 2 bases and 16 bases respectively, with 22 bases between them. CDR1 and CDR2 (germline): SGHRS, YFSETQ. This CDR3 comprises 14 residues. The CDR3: CASSLAMAGAIRFF. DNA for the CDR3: TGCGCCAGCAGCTTAGCAATGGCAGGGGCAATTAGATTCTTC.

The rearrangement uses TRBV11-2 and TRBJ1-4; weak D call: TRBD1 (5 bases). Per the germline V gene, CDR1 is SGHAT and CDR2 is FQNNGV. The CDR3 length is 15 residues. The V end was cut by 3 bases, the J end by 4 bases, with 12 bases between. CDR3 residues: CASSFQGSLNEKLFF. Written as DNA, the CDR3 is TGTGCCAGCAGCTTCCAGGGCAGCCTTAATGAAAAACTGTTTTTT.

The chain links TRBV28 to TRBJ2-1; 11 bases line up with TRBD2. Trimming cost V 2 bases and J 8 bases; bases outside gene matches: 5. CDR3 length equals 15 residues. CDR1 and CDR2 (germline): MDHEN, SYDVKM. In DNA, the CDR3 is TGTGCCAGCAGTTTACTAGCGGGAGGAAGAGATGAGCAGTTCTTC. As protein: CASSLLAGGRDEQFF.

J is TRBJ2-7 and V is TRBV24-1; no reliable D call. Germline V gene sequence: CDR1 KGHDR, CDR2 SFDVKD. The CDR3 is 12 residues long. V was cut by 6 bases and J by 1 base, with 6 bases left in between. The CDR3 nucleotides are TGTGCCACCAGTACAAATTCCTACGAGCAGTACTTC. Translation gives CATSTNSYEQYF.

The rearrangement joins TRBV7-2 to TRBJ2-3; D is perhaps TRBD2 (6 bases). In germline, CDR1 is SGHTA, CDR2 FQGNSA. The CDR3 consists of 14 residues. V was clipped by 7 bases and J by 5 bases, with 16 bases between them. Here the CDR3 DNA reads TGTGCCAGCACCCAAAATAGCGGTGGAGATACGCAGTATTTT. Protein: CASTQNSGGDTQYF.

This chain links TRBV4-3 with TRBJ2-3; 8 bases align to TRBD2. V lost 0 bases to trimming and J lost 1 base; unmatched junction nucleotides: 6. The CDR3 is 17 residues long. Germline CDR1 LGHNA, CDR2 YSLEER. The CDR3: CASSQDLATSGTDTQYF. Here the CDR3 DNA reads TGCGCCAGCAGCCAAGATTTGGCGACTAGCGGCACAGATACGCAGTATTTT.

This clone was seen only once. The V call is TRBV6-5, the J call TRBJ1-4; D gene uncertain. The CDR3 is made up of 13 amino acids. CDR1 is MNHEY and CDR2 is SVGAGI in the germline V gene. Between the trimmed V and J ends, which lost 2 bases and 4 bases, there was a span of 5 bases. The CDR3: CASSYRGNEKLFF. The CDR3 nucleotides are TGTGCCAGCAGTTACCGGGGTAATGAAAAACTGTTTTTT.

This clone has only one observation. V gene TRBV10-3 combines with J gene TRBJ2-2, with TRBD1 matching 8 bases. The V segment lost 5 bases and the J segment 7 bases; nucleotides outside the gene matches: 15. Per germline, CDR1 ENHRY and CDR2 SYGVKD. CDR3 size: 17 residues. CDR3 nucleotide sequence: TGTGCCATCAGTTGGACAGGGCCCAGCATCGAGGGCGGGGAGCTGTTTTTT. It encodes CAISWTGPSIEGGELFF.

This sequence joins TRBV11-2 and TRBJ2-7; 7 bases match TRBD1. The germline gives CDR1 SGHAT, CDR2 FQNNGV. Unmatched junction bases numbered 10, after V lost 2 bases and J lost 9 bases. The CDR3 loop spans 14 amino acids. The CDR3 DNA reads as TGTGCCAGCAGCTTAAGCACAGGGGCGTCACGGCAGTACTTC. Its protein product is CASSLSTGASRQYF.

CDR3 protein: CSVAKTDNTEAFF. DNA for the CDR3: TGCAGCGTTGCTAAAACAGACAACACTGAAGCTTTCTTT. V and J are TRBV29-1 and TRBJ1-1; D is unclear. Trimming pared 4 bases from V and 2 bases from J, leaving 11 bases between. The CDR3 is made up of 13 amino acids. Germline CDR1 SQVTM, CDR2 ANQGSEA. Variable domain in full (rest from reference TRBV29-1 and TRBJ1-1): SAVISQKPSRDICQRGTSLTIQCQVDSQVTMMFWYRQQPGQSLTLIATANQGSEATYESGFVIDKFPISRPNLTFSTLTVSNMSPEDSSIYLCSVAKTDNTEAFFGQGTRLTVV.

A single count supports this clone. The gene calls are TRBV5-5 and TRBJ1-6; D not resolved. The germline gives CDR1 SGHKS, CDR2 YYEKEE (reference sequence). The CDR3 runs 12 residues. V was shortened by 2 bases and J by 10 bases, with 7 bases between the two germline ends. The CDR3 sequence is CASSLEQSPLHF. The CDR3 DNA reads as TGTGCCAGCAGCTTAGAACAGTCACCCCTCCACTTT.

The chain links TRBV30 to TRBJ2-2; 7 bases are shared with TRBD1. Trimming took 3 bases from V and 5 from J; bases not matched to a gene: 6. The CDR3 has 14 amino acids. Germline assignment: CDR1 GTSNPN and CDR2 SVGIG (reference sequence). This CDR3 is CAWRSQGRTGELFF. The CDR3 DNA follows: TGTGCCTGGAGATCACAGGGGAGAACCGGGGAGCTGTTTTTT.

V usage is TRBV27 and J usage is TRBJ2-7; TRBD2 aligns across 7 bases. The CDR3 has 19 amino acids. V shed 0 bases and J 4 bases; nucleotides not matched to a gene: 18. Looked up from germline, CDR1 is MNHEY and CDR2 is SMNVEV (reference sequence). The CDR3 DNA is TGTGCCAGCAGTTTATCGACGGCCCCGGGACCCGTGGGGGGGTACGAGCAGTACTTC. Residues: CASSLSTAPGPVGGYEQYF.

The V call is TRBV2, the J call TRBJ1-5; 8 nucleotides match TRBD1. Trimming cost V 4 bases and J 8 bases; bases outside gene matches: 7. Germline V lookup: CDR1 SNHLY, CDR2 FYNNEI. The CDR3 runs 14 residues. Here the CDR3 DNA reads TGTGCCAGCAGTGTTCAGGGGGCAGGGGAGCCCCAGCATTTT. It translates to CASSVQGAGEPQHF.

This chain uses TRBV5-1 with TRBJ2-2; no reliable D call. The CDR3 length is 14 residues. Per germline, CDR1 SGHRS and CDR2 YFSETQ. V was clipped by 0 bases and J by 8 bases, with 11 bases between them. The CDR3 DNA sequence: TGCGCCAGCAGCTTGGACACCATCGAAGGGGAGCTGTTTTTT. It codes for CASSLDTIEGELFF.